Listed below are T cell receptor beta chains from one sample, sequenced in a study of T-cell reconstitution after alpha-beta-depleted transplantation in children. TCRdb re-called the PCR reads through MiXCR, storing one row per CDR3 protein. The sample lists roughly 100,000 distinct CDR3 sequences; approximately 8% were seen once. The sample was PBMCs, taken before TCRalphabeta/CD19-depleted stem cell transplant. The receptor source for this set is a boy between 2 and 10 years old with acute lymphoblastic leukemia, due to receive a stem cell transplant. The CDR3 runs from the conserved cysteine through the conserved F or W. D genes are given only for firm matches. Expanded clones get a size class; other rows say once, few or many, or leave the size out.

j_call clone_size v_call d_call cdr3_nt cdr3_aa
TRBJ1-4 many TRBV6-1 NA TGTGCCAGCAGTGGTACAGGGAATGAAAAACTGTTTTTT CASSGTGNEKLFF
TRBJ2-7 few TRBV20-1 TRBD1 TGCAGCCCTCGGACAGGCGCCTACGAGCAGTACTTC CSPRTGAYEQYF
TRBJ2-1 many TRBV3-1 NA TGTGCCAGCAGCCAAGAACTAGCCGATGAGCAGTTCTTC CASSQELADEQFF
TRBJ2-5 NA TRBV9 TRBD2 TGTGCCAGCAGCGACGACCTGGGCGGCGGGGGGGCTGGGGAGACCCAGTACTTC CASSDDLGGGGAGETQYF
TRBJ1-2 NA TRBV15 TRBD1 TGTGCCACCAAACCCCACCAGGGACAGAACTATGGCTACACCTTC CATKPHQGQNYGYTF
TRBJ2-1 many TRBV20-1 NA TGCAGTGCTAGAGATATTTCTGGAACTCACGACTACAATGAGCAGTTCTTC CSARDISGTHDYNEQFF
TRBJ2-6 few TRBV10-3 NA TGTGCCATCAGTGGGGGCAGAAGCTCTGGGGCCAACGTCCTGACTTTC CAISGGRSSGANVLTF
TRBJ2-3 many TRBV2 NA TGTGCCAGCAGTGAAGCTGGGGATACGCAGTATTTT CASSEAGDTQYF
TRBJ2-7 many TRBV20-1 TRBD1 TGCAGTGCTAGTTGGACAGGGGGGTACGAGCAGTACTTC CSASWTGGYEQYF
TRBJ2-7 NA TRBV20-1 TRBD2 TGCAGTGCTAGAGGGGCTAGCGGGGGAGACTCCTACGAGCAGTACTTC CSARGASGGDSYEQYF
TRBJ1-2 NA TRBV18 NA TGTGCCAGCTCGCCGGACAGCACTATTTATTATGGCTACACCTTC CASSPDSTIYYGYTF
TRBJ1-1 NA TRBV19 NA TGTGCCAGTAGTATAGGGAGGCGGGACGCTTTCTTT CASSIGRRDAFF
TRBJ2-1 NA TRBV6-4 TRBD2 TGTGCCAGCAGCGACGGGGGGGCCGACTACAATGAGCAGTTCTTC CASSDGGADYNEQFF
TRBJ1-5 NA TRBV19 NA TGTGCCAGTAGTATTGGAGGGGCAGGCCCTCAGCCCCAGCATTTT CASSIGGAGPQPQHF
TRBJ2-3 many TRBV5-1 NA TGCGCCAGCAGCTGGTCAGGACCTCGTTCCCGAGATACGCAGTATTTT CASSWSGPRSRDTQYF
TRBJ2-1 few TRBV19 NA TGTGCCAGTAGTGCCTCCCGCGGAAATGAGCAGTTCTTC CASSASRGNEQFF
TRBJ1-1 NA TRBV7-2 TRBD1 TGTGCCAGCAGCCAAAAACAGGGGGGCACTGAAGCTTTCTTT CASSQKQGGTEAFF
TRBJ2-5 many TRBV12-3/TRBV12-4 TRBD2 TGTGCCAGCAGCCCTGTCGGACTAGCGTCCCAAGAGACCCAGTACTTC CASSPVGLASQETQYF
TRBJ2-5 NA TRBV5-1 NA TGCGCCAGCAGCTTGGACCGAGGGGGTTGGGAGACCCAGTACTTC CASSLDRGGWETQYF
TRBJ2-5 few TRBV5-4 NA TGTGCCAGCAGTCCCCCGGGGGCCCGGACTTTCCAAGAGACCCAGTACTTC CASSPPGARTFQETQYF
TRBJ2-7 many TRBV5-1 TRBD1 TGCGCCAGCAGGCCCCAGGGGGCCGGGGAGCAGTACTTC CASRPQGAGEQYF
TRBJ1-5 many TRBV6-5 NA TGTGCCAGCAGTTACTATAGGGCCCCCCAGCCCCAGCATTTT CASSYYRAPQPQHF
TRBJ2-7 NA TRBV20-1 TRBD1 TGCAGTGCTGGACAGGGAAATGGTTACGAGCAGTACTTC CSAGQGNGYEQYF
TRBJ2-1 many TRBV3-1 NA TGTGCCAGCAGCCTATCCGGGACACCCAATGAGCAGTTCTTC CASSLSGTPNEQFF